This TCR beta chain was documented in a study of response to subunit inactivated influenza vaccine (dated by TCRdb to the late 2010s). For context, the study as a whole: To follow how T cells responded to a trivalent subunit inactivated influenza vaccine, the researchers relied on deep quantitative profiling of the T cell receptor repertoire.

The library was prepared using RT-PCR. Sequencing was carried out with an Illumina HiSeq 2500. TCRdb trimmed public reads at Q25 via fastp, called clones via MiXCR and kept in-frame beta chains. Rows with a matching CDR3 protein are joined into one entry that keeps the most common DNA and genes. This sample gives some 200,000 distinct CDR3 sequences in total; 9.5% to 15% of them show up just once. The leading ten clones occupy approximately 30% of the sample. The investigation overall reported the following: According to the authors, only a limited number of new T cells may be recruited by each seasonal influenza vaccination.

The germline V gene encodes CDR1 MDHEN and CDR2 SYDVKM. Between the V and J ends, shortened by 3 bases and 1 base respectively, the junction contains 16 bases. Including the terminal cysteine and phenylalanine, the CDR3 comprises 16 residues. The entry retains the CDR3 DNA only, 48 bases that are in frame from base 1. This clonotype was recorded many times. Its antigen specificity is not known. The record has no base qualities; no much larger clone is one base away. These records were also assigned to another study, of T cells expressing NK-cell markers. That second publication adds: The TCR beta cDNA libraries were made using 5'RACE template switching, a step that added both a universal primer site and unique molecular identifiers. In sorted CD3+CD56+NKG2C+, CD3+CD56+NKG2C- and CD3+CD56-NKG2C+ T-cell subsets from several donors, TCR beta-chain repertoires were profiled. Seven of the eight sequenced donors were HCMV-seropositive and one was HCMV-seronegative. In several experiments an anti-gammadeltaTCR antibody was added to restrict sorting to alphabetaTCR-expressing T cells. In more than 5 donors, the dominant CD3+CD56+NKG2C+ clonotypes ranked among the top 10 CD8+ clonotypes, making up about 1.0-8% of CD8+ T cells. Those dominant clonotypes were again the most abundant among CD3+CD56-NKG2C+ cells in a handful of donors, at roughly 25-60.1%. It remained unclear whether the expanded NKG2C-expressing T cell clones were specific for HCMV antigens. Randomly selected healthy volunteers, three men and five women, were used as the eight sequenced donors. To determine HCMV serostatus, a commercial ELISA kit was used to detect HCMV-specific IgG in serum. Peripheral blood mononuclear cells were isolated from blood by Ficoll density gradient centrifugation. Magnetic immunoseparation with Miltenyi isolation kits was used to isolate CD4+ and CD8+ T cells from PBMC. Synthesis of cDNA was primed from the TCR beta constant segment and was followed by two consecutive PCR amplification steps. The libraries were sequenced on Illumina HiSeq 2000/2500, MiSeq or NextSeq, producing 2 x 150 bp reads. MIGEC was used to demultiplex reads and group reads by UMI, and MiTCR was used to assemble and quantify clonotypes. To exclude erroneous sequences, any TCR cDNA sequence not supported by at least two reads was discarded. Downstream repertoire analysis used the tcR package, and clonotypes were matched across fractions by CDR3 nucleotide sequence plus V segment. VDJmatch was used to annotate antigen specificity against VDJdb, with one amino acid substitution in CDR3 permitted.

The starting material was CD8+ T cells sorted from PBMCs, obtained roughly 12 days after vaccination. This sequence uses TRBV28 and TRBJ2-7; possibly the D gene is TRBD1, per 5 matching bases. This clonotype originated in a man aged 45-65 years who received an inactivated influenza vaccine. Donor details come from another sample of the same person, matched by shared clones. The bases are TGTGCCAGCAGTTTTACCCTACAGGATTTGTCCTACGAGCAGTACTTC. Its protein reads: CASSFTLQDLSYEQYF.